This paragraph reports one TCR beta chain. Its antigen remains unknown. The junction departs from the called germline gene at one end, perhaps through a read error. The germline V gene encodes CDR1 LNHNV and CDR2 YYDKDF (reference sequence). The CDR3 consists of 13 residues. The sample comes from a study of CD8+CD57+ T cells in acquired aplastic anemia. Study at large: Average DNA yield from sorted CD4+ and CD8+ cells was around 3.2 ug.

Before being chosen for sequencing, patients had shown CD8+CD57+ cell expansion by flow cytometry. Severe acquired aplastic anemia was the diagnosis recorded for all patients. Each patient gave a blood sample that was collected before any therapy had been received. The TCR beta profiling, which covered VDJ combination and CDR3 sequence, was carried out using genomic DNA as the template. One entry per CDR3 protein, called by TCRdb with MiXCR from the reads. The table records tens of thousands of distinct CDR3 sequences, about 70% of them present only once. Findings of the study overall: Patients were compared with controls for CD8+ Simpson's diversity, and no significant difference emerged.

The receptor's source is a human donor with aplastic anemia. Sequenced: sorted CD4+, CD8+, or CD8+CD57+ T cells (not recorded which) from PBMCs. The gene calls are TRBV15 and TRBJ2-5, with D perhaps TRBD1 (6 bases). This CDR3 is CTGTWTEQETQYF. For the CDR3, the DNA is TGCACGGGCACATGGACAGAGCAAGAGACCCAGTACTTC.